This T cell receptor (beta chain) was observed in a study of blood T cell repertoires in COVID-19. Study-level information: The analysed material was cDNA or gDNA that came from T cells, B-cell-depleted T cells, or PBMCs.

Assignments of participants to cohorts depended upon their own reported clinical history. Two negative PCRs, clearance, or symptom resolution characterized the recovered Cohort 3 donors. Sequencing used immunoSEQ multiplex PCR; TCRdb keeps in-frame clones, though not all of them. The sample carries about 320,000 clones, around 86% recorded once. V was shortened by 0 bases and J by 6 bases, with 12 bases between the two germline ends. Germline values: CDR1 ENHRY, CDR2 SYGVKD. The CDR3 consists of 15 residues. The gene calls are TRBV10-3 and TRBJ1-5; D gene ambiguous. Sample: PBMCs or T cells enriched from blood (not recorded which). The TCR sequence derives from a man aged 60 to 69 who had recovered from COVID-19. CDR3: CAISESMGRVQPQHF. The DNA of the CDR3 is TGTGCCATCAGTGAGTCGATGGGGAGGGTTCAGCCCCAGCATTTT.